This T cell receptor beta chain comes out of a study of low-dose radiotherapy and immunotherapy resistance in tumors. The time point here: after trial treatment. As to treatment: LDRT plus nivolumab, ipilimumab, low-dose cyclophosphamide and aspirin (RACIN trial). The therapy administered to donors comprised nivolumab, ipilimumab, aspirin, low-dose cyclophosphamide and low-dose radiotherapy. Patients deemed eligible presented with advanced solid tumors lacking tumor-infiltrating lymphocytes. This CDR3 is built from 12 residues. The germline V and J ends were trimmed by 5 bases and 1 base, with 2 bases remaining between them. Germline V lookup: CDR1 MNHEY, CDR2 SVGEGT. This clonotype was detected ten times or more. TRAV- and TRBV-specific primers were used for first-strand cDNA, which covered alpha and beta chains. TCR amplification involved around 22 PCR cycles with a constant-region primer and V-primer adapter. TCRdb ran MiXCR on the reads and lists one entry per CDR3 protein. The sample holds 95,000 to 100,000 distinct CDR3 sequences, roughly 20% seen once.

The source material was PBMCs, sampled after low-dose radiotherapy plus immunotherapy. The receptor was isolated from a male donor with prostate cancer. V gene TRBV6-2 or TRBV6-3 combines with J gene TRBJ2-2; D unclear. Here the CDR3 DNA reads TGTGCCAGCAGTCGGAACACCGGGGAGCTGTTTTTT. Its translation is CASSRNTGELFF.